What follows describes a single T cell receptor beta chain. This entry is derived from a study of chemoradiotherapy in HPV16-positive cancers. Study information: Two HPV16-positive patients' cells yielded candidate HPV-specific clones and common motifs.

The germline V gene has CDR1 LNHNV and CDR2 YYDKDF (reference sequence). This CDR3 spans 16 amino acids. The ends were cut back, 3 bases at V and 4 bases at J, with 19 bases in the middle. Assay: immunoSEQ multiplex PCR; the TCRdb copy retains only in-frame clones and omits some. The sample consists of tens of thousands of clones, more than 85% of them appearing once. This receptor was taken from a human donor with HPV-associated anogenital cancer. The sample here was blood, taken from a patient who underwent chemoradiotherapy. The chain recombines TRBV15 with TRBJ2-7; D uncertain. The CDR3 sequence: CATSRLTRLVIYEQYF. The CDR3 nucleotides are TGTGCCACCAGCAGGTTAACACGACTCGTTATATACGAGCAGTACTTC.